The 32 T cell receptor beta chains given below trace back to one sample, sequenced in a study of T cells in women clearing cervical HPV infection. Measured with immunoSEQ multiplex PCR; TCRdb has only the in-frame clones, and not every one. The listing contains 30,000 to 45,000 clones. Sequencing was done on a sample of blood buffy coat. The receptors were sampled from a woman between 18 and 69 years old with a cervical HPV16 infection that either progressed to CIN3+ or cleared (not recorded which).

A word on this clone: The CDR3 end lies 3 residues beyond the end of the read and is filled in from the germline J gene. This chain joins TRBV7-3 and TRBJ2-5; 10 bases line up with TRBD1. Germline CDR1 SGHTA, CDR2 FQGTGA. The length of the CDR3 is 16 residues. Trimming took 2 bases from V and 5 from J; bases not matched to a gene: 8. The CDR3 sequence is CASSLYDGTGEETQYF. CDR3 DNA, as far as it was read: TGTGCCAGCAGCTTATACGACGGGACAGGGGAGGAGACC.

In the case of this clone: The CDR3 goes on 3 residues after the read ends, and that part is filled in from the germline J gene. The chain has TRBV18 and TRBJ2-3, with TRBD1 identical over 7 bases. Germline assignment: CDR1 KGHSH and CDR2 LQKENI. This CDR3 comprises 16 residues. After removal of 4 bases from V and 6 bases from J, the junction contained 13 bases not matched to a gene. The CDR3 protein is CASSLDRVGGSDTQYF. The sequenced part of the CDR3 DNA is TGTGCCAGCTCACTAGACAGGGTTGGTGGCTCCGATACG.

On this clone: The read ends 3 residues shy of where the CDR3 ends; the end is completed using the germline J gene. The chain is built from TRBV29-1 and TRBJ2-7, with TRBD1 identical over 8 bases. This CDR3 spans 14 amino acids. Per germline, CDR1 SQVTM and CDR2 ANQGSEA. The V segment lost 3 bases and the J segment 3 bases; nucleotides outside the gene matches: 7. The chain's CDR3 is CSVEPGTGNYEQYF. The sequenced part of the CDR3 DNA is TGCAGCGTTGAGCCGGGGACAGGAAACTACGAG.

Note on this clone: Germline and junction disagree at one end, which may indicate a read error. The read is 3 residues too short to cover the CDR3 end, so that end is filled in from the germline J gene. The gene calls are TRBV4-2 and TRBJ2-5, with D tentatively TRBD2 (5 bases). The CDR3 length is 15 residues. CDR1 and CDR2 (germline): LGHNA, YNFKEQ. The covered CDR3 bases are TGCGCCAGCAGCCAAGATCGGGGTATCGGCGAGACC. As protein: CASSQDRGIGET. Given in full, the CDR3 is CASSQDRGIGETQYF.

In the case of this clone: The read comes to an end 3 residues before the CDR3 does, leaving the germline J gene to fill in the end. The chain combines TRBV19 with TRBJ1-4; D is undetermined. CDR1 and CDR2 (germline): LNHDA, SQIVND (reference sequence). The CDR3 runs 12 residues. V was pared by 7 bases and J by 8 bases, with 11 bases between. CDR3 bases read: TGTGCCAGTATCTCGGCGGGGGAAAAA. Its translation is CASISAGEK. The complete CDR3 protein is CASISAGEKLFF. The complete variable domain, with remaining parts taken from reference TRBV19 and TRBJ1-4, reads DGGITQSPKYLFRKEGQNVTLSCEQNLNHDAMYWYRQDPGQGLRLIYYSQIVNDFQKGDIAEGYSVSREKKESFPLTVTSAQKNPTAFYLCASISAGEKLFFGSGTQLSVL.

In the case of this clone: Read coverage stops 3 residues before the CDR3 terminus; the germline J gene supplies the remainder. The rearrangement uses TRBV10-3 and TRBJ2-1; 9 bases are a match to TRBD2. Germline CDR1 ENHRY, CDR2 SYGVKD. V trimming: 2 bases; J trimming: 9 bases; junction bases outside the gene matches: 8. The CDR3 is 15 residues long. The CDR3 reads CAISEAGLASGEQFF. The CDR3 bases that were read are TGTGCCATCAGTGAGGCTGGACTAGCGAGCGGTGAG.

Regarding this clone: The read falls 3 residues short of the CDR3 end, and the missing part is taken from the germline J gene. This chain uses TRBV29-1 with TRBJ1-1; D remains ambiguous. The CDR3 runs to 11 residues. CDR1 SQVTM and CDR2 ANQGSEA come from the germline V gene. With 3 bases removed from V and 4 bases from J, the gap between germline ends came to 6 bases. CDR3 protein: CSVDTTTEAFF. The sequenced CDR3 bases are TGCAGCGTTGATACAACCACTGAA. Combining the CDR3 with reference TRBV29-1 and TRBJ1-1 gives the whole variable domain SAVISQKPSRDICQRGTSLTIQCQVDSQVTMMFWYRQQPGQSLTLIATANQGSEATYESGFVIDKFPISRPNLTFSTLTVSNMSPEDSSIYLCSVDTTTEAFFGQGTRLTVV.

About this clone: Read data end 3 residues before the CDR3 end; the end is taken from the germline J gene. The rearrangement uses TRBV2 and TRBJ2-7, with 11 nucleotides matching TRBD2. The V and J ends lost 6 bases and 2 bases, in that order; junction bases with no gene match: 6. Germline V gene data show CDR1 as SNHLY and CDR2 as FYNNEI. This CDR3 comprises 15 residues. CDR3 in amino acids: CASRETSGRPYEQYF. The sequenced CDR3 bases are TGTGCCAGCAGAGAAACTAGCGGGAGACCCTACGAG.

A remark on this clone: Sequencing ends 3 residues short of the CDR3 end; the germline J gene provides the rest. The V and J genes are TRBV15 and TRBJ1-4, with 7 bases matching TRBD1. The trim removed 3 bases at V and 0 bases at J, leaving 13 bases unmatched. Germline assignment: CDR1 LNHNV and CDR2 YYDKDF (reference sequence). This CDR3 has 19 amino acids. The CDR3 DNA, read in part, is TGTGCCACCAGCAGGGAAAGCCTTGCAGGGACAGCAACTAATGAAAAA. This translates into CATSRESLAGTATNEK. The entire CDR3 sequence reads CATSRESLAGTATNEKLFF.

Turning to this clone: The sequence runs out 3 residues before the end of the CDR3; the remainder is reconstructed from the germline J gene. The chain links TRBV6-1 to TRBJ2-1, with 9 nucleotides matching TRBD2. This CDR3 comprises 15 residues. V shed 2 bases, J shed 3 bases, and the junction held 2 bases outside the gene matches. Germline V gene sequence: CDR1 MNHNS, CDR2 SASEGT. The sequenced part of the CDR3 DNA is TGTGCCAGCAGTGAATTAGCGGGAGACTACAATGAG. Translating gives CASSELAGDYNE. The CDR3, in full, reads CASSELAGDYNEQFF.

On this clone: The CDR3 end lies 3 residues beyond the end of the read and is filled in from the germline J gene. The genes are TRBV5-1 and TRBJ2-1; TRBD2 aligns across 14 bases. Germline V gene data show CDR1 as SGHRS and CDR2 as YFSETQ. The CDR3 runs 19 residues. The junction had 12 bases not matched to a gene; V was cut back by 4 bases and J by 3 bases. The CDR3 here is CASSASGTSGGFNYNEQFF. Incomplete CDR3 DNA: TGCGCCAGCAGCGCATCCGGGACTAGCGGGGGTTTTAACTACAATGAG.

Regarding this clone: Read data end 3 residues before the CDR3 end; the end is taken from the germline J gene. The rearrangement links TRBV29-1 to TRBJ2-1, with a possible D match to TRBD1 (6 bases). CDR3 length: 13 amino acids. Between the trimmed V and J ends, which lost 3 bases and 2 bases, there was a span of 8 bases. Germline CDR1 is SQVTM and CDR2 is ANQGSEA. The CDR3 bases that were read are TGCAGCGTTGAGACAGGAACCTACAATGAG. Protein sequence: CSVETGTYNE. The full CDR3 protein is CSVETGTYNEQFF.

About this clone: The CDR3 end lies 3 residues beyond the end of the read and is filled in from the germline J gene. V usage is TRBV11-2 and J usage is TRBJ2-7; 10 bases fit TRBD2. The CDR3 totals 15 residues. Germline CDR1 and CDR2: SGHAT and FQNNGV. Unmatched junction bases numbered 9, after V lost 5 bases and J lost 5 bases. Incomplete CDR3 DNA: TGTGCCAGCAGCCGGGGGGCCAGCGGGGGGGACGAG. This codes for CASSRGASGGDE. The complete CDR3 protein is CASSRGASGGDEQYF. Filled out from reference TRBV11-2 and TRBJ2-7, the complete variable domain reads EAGVAQSPRYKIIEKRQSVAFWCNPISGHATLYWYQQILGQGPKLLIQFQNNGVVDDSQLPKDRFSAERLKGVDSTLKIQPAKLEDSAVYLCASSRGASGGDEQYFGPGTRLTVT.

With respect to this clone: Sequencing ends 3 residues short of the CDR3 end; the germline J gene provides the rest. The gene calls are TRBV6-2 or TRBV6-3 and TRBJ2-2; TRBD2 matches at 7 bases. Losses at the gene ends were 3 bases for V and 6 bases for J; bases not matched to a gene: 4. There are 14 residues in the CDR3. Germline V gives CDR1 MNHEY, CDR2 SVGEGT. The CDR3 spells CASSYRREPGELFF. The DNA read from the CDR3 is TGTGCCAGCAGTTATAGGCGGGAGCCCGGGGAG.

With regard to this clone: Coverage ceases 3 residues before the CDR3 finishes, and the germline J gene fills in the end. The chain combines TRBV12-3 or TRBV12-4 with TRBJ2-1; 7 positions agree with TRBD2. The CDR3 runs to 15 residues. Trimming removed 4 bases from V and 5 bases from J; junction bases left unmatched: 8. The sequenced CDR3 bases are TGTGCCAGCAGTTGGGAGCGGGGTTTCAACAATGAG. Residues: CASSWERGFNNE. The full CDR3 is CASSWERGFNNEQFF.

A remark on this clone: The sequence runs out 3 residues before the end of the CDR3; the remainder is reconstructed from the germline J gene. V gene TRBV12-3 or TRBV12-4 combines with J gene TRBJ1-4; D gene ambiguous. The germline V and J ends were trimmed by 0 bases and 7 bases, with 12 bases remaining between them. The CDR3 has 15 amino acids. Incomplete CDR3 DNA: TGTGCCAGCAGTTTAGCGAGGGCAAGGAGTGAAAAA. This gives the protein CASSLARARSEK. The whole CDR3 sequence is CASSLARARSEKLFF.

A remark on this clone: The CDR3 goes on 3 residues after the read ends, and that part is filled in from the germline J gene. The gene calls are TRBV20-1 and TRBJ1-2; perhaps TRBD1 as D (6 bases). Trimming took off 6 bases at V and 2 bases at J, with 13 bases between the two ends. The CDR3 is 13 amino acids. The germline V gene has CDR1 DFQATT and CDR2 SNEGSKA (reference sequence). CDR3 residues: CSAGSQGNYGYTF. CDR3 bases read: TGCAGTGCCGGTTCCCAGGGGAACTATGGC.

Points on this clone: The read stops 3 residues short of the end of the CDR3; the missing end is completed from the germline J gene. The chain is built from TRBV18 and TRBJ1-2, with 9 positions matching TRBD1. The CDR3 has 14 residues. V lost 4 bases and J lost 3; bases outside the gene matches: 3. Germline V lookup: CDR1 KGHSH, CDR2 LQKENI. The covered CDR3 bases are TGTGCCAGCTCACAGGGACAGGGAGACTATGGC. The encoded protein is CASSQGQGDYG. The CDR3 in full is CASSQGQGDYGYTF.

Of note for this clone: The CDR3 is cut off 3 residues early in the read; its end comes from the germline J gene. V is TRBV19 and J is TRBJ2-7, with 9 bases fitting TRBD2. Germline-derived CDR1 and CDR2 are LNHDA and SQIVND (reference sequence). V gave up 5 bases and J gave up 5 bases; unmatched junction bases: 13. The CDR3 has 16 residues. The CDR3 loop is CASSWGSGSRDDEQYF. CDR3 DNA, as far as it was read: TGTGCCAGTAGTTGGGGTAGCGGGAGCCGCGACGACGAG. The variable domain in full, with the rest retrieved from reference TRBV19 and TRBJ2-7, is DGGITQSPKYLFRKEGQNVTLSCEQNLNHDAMYWYRQDPGQGLRLIYYSQIVNDFQKGDIAEGYSVSREKKESFPLTVTSAQKNPTAFYLCASSWGSGSRDDEQYFGPGTRLTVT.

On this clone: The read gets to within 3 residues of the CDR3 end, and the germline J gene fills in the rest. The chain employs TRBV6-4 and TRBJ2-3; the match to TRBD1 covers 9 bases. V was pared by 0 bases and J by 0 bases, with 10 bases of the junction left unmatched. CDR1 MRHNA and CDR2 SNTAGT come from the germline V gene. The CDR3 has 19 amino acids. The CDR3 loop reads CASSDSASTGGGSTDTQYF. The DNA read from the CDR3 is TGTGCCAGCAGTGACTCCGCTTCCACAGGGGGCGGGAGCACAGATACG.

As for this clone: The read ends 3 residues early relative to the CDR3; the germline J gene fills the gap. The V call is TRBV30, the J call TRBJ1-3; TRBD1 aligns across 9 bases. Germline trimming cut 5 bases from V and 4 bases from J; bases unmatched to any gene: 0. Germline V CDR1 and CDR2: GTSNPN, SVGIG (reference sequence). The CDR3 runs 12 residues. The CDR3 DNA, read in part, is TGTGCCTGGGGACAGGGGGGAAACACC. Its protein product is CAWGQGGNT. The CDR3 reads in full as CAWGQGGNTIYF.

A remark on this clone: Coverage ceases 3 residues before the CDR3 finishes, and the germline J gene fills in the end. This chain uses TRBV5-6 with TRBJ2-5, with D perhaps being TRBD1 or TRBD2 (6 bases each). CDR3 length: 15 amino acids. Germline V gene data show CDR1 as SGHDT and CDR2 as YYEEEE. Trimming left V 4 bases short and J 2 bases short, with 15 bases between. The CDR3 reads CASSPFGGGQETQYF. CDR3 DNA (partial): TGTGCCAGCAGCCCGTTCGGAGGGGGTCAAGAGACC.

The CDR3 DNA, read in part, is TGTGCCAGCAGCTTCGATGTAAGGGGC. This translates into CASSFDVRG. The full CDR3 protein is CASSFDVRGYTF. V usage is TRBV5-6 and J usage is TRBJ1-2, with D uncertain. The read ends 3 residues early relative to the CDR3; the germline J gene fills the gap. This CDR3 region has 12 residues. Germline CDR1 and CDR2: SGHDT and YYEEEE. The full variable domain, in which reference TRBV5-6 and TRBJ1-2 provide the parts outside the CDR3, is DAGVTQSPTHLIKTRGQQVTLRCSPKSGHDTVSWYQQALGQGPQFIFQYYEEEERQRGNFPDRFSGHQFPNYSSELNVNALLLGDSALYLCASSFDVRGYTFGSGTRLTVV.

To note about this clone: Coverage ceases 3 residues before the CDR3 finishes, and the germline J gene fills in the end. The V call is TRBV4-1, the J call TRBJ1-1; 8 bases line up with TRBD1. Losses at the gene ends were 0 bases for V and 1 base for J; bases not matched to a gene: 10. The CDR3 is 18 amino acids. Per the germline V gene, CDR1 is MGHRA and CDR2 is YSYEKL. CDR3 DNA, as far as it was read: TGCGCCAGCAGCCAAGATCGCCGGGCAGGGGGCGCGAACACTGAA. Residues: CASSQDRRAGGANTE. In full, the CDR3 is CASSQDRRAGGANTEAFF.

As regards this clone: Sequence at one end of the junction differs from germline and may be a read error. The CDR3 is cut off 3 residues early in the read; its end comes from the germline J gene. The rearrangement joins TRBV4-2 to TRBJ2-1, with D possibly TRBD2 on 6 matching bases. CDR1 is LGHNA and CDR2 is YNFKEQ in the germline V gene. This CDR3 has 15 amino acids. The sequenced CDR3 bases are TGCGCCAGCAGCCAAGATTTTAGCGGATGGAATGAG. Translation gives CASSQDFSGWNE. The CDR3 reads in full as CASSQDFSGWNEQFF.

A word on this clone: The CDR3 extends 3 residues past the end of the read, so its final part is completed from the germline J gene. The chain joins TRBV12-3 or TRBV12-4 to TRBJ2-7; the match to TRBD1 covers 9 bases. The CDR3 runs to 14 residues. The J segment lost 5 bases and the V segment lost 5 bases, leaving 7 bases of the junction unmatched. CDR3 sequence reads: CASSRTGVVDEQYF. The CDR3 DNA, read in part, is TGTGCCAGCAGTCGGACAGGGGTGGTGGACGAG.

The covered CDR3 bases are TGTGCCAGCAGCCCCTGGACAGGCCCTTGGCAGCCC. Its protein product is CASSPWTGPWQP. The CDR3 in full is CASSPWTGPWQPQHF. The chain uses TRBV7-2 and TRBJ1-5; 7 nucleotides align to TRBD1. Coverage ceases 3 residues before the CDR3 finishes, and the germline J gene fills in the end. The CDR3 runs to 15 residues. After removal of 5 bases from V and 7 bases from J, the junction contained 11 bases not matched to a gene. CDR1 and CDR2 (germline): SGHTA, FQGNSA.

With respect to this clone: The CDR3 is cut off 3 residues early in the read; its end comes from the germline J gene. V and J are TRBV5-1 and TRBJ1-2; TRBD1 is a possible D gene (5 bases). The CDR3 totals 14 residues. V lost 0 bases and J lost 4, with 10 bases in between. Germline lookup yields CDR1 SGHRS and CDR2 YFSETQ. The CDR3 region is CASSLVTDTYGYTF. The CDR3 bases that were read are TGCGCCAGCAGCTTGGTGACGGACACCTATGGC.

Turning to this clone: Read coverage stops 3 residues before the CDR3 terminus; the germline J gene supplies the remainder. The chain is built from TRBV7-2 and TRBJ1-6, with 7 bases fitting TRBD1. The CDR3 contains 15 residues. With V trimmed by 3 bases and J by 8 bases, 7 bases remained unmatched. The germline V gene encodes CDR1 SGHTA and CDR2 FQGNSA. The DNA read from the CDR3 is TGTGCCAGCAGCTTCCGCGGGACAGTGGATTCACCC. This translates into CASSFRGTVDSP. The whole CDR3 region reads CASSFRGTVDSPLHF.

With regard to this clone: The read terminates 3 residues before the CDR3 end, so the remaining end is supplied by the germline J gene. The chain joins TRBV2 to TRBJ2-5, with 15 bases matching TRBD2. Germline values: CDR1 SNHLY, CDR2 FYNNEI. The trim removed 6 bases at V and 4 bases at J, leaving 12 bases unmatched. This CDR3 spans 18 amino acids. The part of the CDR3 DNA that was read is TGTGCCAGCAGACGGACTAGCGGGGGGGCGGGGTTGGGAGAGACC. It is translated as CASRRTSGGAGLGET. The complete CDR3 reads CASRRTSGGAGLGETQYF.

On this clone: The read halts 3 residues ahead of the CDR3 end, with the missing end drawn from the germline J gene. The rearrangement uses TRBV12-5 and TRBJ1-1; D unresolved. Per germline, CDR1 LGHNT and CDR2 FRNRAP. Trimming shortened V by 6 bases and J by 4 bases, and 12 bases separated the two germline ends. The CDR3 length is 13 residues. CDR3 DNA, as far as it was read: TGTGCTAGTGGGCCGAGGGTTAGCACTGAA. This gives the protein CASGPRVSTE. The complete CDR3 reads CASGPRVSTEAFF.

Comments on this clone: Coverage ceases 3 residues before the CDR3 finishes, and the germline J gene fills in the end. V usage is TRBV20-1 and J usage is TRBJ2-7, with TRBD2 as a possible D gene (5 bases). The ends were cut back, 0 bases at V and 2 bases at J, with 14 bases in the middle. Germline CDR1 reads DFQATT; CDR2 reads SNEGSKA (reference sequence). This CDR3 spans 15 amino acids. The CDR3: CSARDHQRLTYEQYF. Partial CDR3 DNA: TGCAGTGCTAGAGATCATCAGCGGTTAACCTACGAG.